This T cell receptor (beta chain) stems from a study of PD-1 blockade in mismatch repair-deficient tumors. TCRdb's table, derived via immunoSEQ multiplex PCR, lists solely in-frame clones and lacks some. The sample contains about 14,000 clones, approximately 90% of which appear only once. For this clone: Antigen specificity is unknown.

General study results and limits: All three positive peptides came from frameshift mutations, yielding around 130 blood TCRs.

Time point given: 10-day in vitro stimulation with candidate neoantigen peptide 6. PCR or immunohistochemistry showed mismatch repair deficiency in every enrolled patient. This TCR was sampled from an adult with mismatch repair-deficient cancer. The sequences come from cells cultured in vitro, collected from a patient treated with pembrolizumab.

The CDR3 region is CASSGRLAGGPGELFF. In nucleotides, the CDR3 is TGCGCCAGCAGCGGCCGACTAGCGGGAGGACCCGGGGAGCTGTTTTTT. V usage is TRBV5-1 and J usage is TRBJ2-2; 13 nucleotides line up with TRBD2. The length of the CDR3 is 16 residues. V lost 4 bases to trimming and J lost 6 bases; unmatched junction nucleotides: 6. In germline, CDR1 is SGHRS, CDR2 YFSETQ.